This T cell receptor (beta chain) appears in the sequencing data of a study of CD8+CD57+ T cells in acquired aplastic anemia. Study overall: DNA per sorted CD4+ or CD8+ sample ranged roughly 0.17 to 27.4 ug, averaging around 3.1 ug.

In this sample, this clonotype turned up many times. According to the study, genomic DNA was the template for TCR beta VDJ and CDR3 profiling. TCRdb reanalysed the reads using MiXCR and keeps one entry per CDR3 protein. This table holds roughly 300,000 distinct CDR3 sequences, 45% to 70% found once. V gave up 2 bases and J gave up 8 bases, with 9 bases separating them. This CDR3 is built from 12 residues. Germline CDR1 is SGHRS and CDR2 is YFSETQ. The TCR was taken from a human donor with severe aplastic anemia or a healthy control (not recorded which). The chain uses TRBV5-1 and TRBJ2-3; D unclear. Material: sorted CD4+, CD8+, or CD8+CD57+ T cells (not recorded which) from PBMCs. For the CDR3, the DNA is TGCGCCAGCAGCTTCAATCGCGGTACGCAGTATTTT. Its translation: CASSFNRGTQYF.